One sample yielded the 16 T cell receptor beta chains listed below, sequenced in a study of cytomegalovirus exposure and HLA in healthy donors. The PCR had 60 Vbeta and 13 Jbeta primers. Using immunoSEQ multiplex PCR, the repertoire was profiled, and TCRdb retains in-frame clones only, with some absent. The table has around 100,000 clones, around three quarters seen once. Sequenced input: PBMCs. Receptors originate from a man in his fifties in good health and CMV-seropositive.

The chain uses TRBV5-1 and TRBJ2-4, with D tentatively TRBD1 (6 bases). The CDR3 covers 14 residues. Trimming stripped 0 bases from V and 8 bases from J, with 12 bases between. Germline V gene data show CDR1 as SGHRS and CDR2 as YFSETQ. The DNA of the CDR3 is TGCGCCAGCAGCTTGGAAACAGGGACGGACATTCAGTACTTC. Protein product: CASSLETGTDIQYF.

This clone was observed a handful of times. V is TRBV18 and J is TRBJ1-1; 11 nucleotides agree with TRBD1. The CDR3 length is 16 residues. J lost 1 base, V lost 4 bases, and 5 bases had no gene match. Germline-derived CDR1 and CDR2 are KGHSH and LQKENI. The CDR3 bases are TGTGCCAGCTCACGCGGGACAGGGGGATCGAACACTGAAGCTTTCTTT. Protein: CASSRGTGGSNTEAFF.

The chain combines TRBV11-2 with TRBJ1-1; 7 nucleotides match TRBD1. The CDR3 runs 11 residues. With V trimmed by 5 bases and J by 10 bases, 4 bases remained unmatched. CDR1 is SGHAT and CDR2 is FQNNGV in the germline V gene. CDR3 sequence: CASSPGGRAFF. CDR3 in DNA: TGTGCCAGCAGCCCAGGGGGAAGAGCTTTCTTT.

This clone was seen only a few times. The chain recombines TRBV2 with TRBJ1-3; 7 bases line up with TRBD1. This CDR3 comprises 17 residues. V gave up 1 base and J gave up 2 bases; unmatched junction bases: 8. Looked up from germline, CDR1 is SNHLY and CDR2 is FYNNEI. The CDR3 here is CASSEGSGRGTGNTIYF. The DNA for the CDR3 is TGTGCCAGCAGTGAAGGGTCTGGCAGGGGGACTGGAAACACCATATATTTT.

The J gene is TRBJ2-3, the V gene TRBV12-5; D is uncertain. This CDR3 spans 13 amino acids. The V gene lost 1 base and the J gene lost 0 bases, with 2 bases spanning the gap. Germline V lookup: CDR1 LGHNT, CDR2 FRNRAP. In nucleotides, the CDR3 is TGTGCTAGTGGTTTGGCTAGCACAGATACGCAGTATTTT. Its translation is CASGLASTDTQYF.

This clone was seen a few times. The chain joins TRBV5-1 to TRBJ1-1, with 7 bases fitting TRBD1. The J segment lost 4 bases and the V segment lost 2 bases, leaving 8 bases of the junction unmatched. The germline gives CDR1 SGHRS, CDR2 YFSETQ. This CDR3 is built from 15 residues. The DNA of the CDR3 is TGCGCCAGCAGCTTTGGGACAGTTACACTCACTGAAGCTTTCTTT. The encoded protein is CASSFGTVTLTEAFF.

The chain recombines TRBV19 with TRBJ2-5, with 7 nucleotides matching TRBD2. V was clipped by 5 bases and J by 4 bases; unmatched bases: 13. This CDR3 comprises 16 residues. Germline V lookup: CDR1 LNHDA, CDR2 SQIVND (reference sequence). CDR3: CASSHPWTSDRETQYF. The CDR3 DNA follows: TGTGCCAGTAGTCACCCCTGGACTAGTGATCGAGAGACCCAGTACTTC. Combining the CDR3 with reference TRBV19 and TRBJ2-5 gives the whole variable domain DGGITQSPKYLFRKEGQNVTLSCEQNLNHDAMYWYRQDPGQGLRLIYYSQIVNDFQKGDIAEGYSVSREKKESFPLTVTSAQKNPTAFYLCASSHPWTSDRETQYFGPGTRLLVL.

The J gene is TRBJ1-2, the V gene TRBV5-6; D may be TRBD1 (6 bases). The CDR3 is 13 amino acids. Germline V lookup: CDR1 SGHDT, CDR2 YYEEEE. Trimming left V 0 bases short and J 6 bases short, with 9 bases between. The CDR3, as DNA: TGTGCCAGCAGCTTGGACAGGGTTCATGGCTACACCTTC. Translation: CASSLDRVHGYTF.

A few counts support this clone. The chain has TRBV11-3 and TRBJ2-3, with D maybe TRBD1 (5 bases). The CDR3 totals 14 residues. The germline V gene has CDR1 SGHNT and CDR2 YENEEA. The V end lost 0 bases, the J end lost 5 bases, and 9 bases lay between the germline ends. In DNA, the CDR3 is TGTGCCAGCAGCTTAGATTCCCAGGGAGATACGCAGTATTTT. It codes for CASSLDSQGDTQYF.

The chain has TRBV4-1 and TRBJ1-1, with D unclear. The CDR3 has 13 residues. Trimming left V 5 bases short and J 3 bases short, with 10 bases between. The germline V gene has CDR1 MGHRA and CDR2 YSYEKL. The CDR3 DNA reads TGCGCCAGCAGCTCGACGGAGGACACTGAAGCTTTCTTT. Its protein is CASSSTEDTEAFF.

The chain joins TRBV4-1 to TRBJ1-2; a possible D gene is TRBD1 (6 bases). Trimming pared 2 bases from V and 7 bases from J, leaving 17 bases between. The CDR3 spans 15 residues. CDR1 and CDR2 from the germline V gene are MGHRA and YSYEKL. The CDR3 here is CASSQTVTGAFGYTF. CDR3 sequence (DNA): TGCGCCAGCAGCCAAACTGTGACAGGCGCCTTTGGCTACACCTTC.

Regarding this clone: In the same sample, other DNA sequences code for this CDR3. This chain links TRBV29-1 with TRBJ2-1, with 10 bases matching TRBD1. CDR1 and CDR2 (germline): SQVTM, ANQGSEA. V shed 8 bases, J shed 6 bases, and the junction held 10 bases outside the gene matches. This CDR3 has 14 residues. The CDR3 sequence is CSLPGQGSPNEQFF. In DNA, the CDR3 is TGCAGCCTTCCGGGACAGGGGTCCCCCAATGAGCAGTTCTTC.

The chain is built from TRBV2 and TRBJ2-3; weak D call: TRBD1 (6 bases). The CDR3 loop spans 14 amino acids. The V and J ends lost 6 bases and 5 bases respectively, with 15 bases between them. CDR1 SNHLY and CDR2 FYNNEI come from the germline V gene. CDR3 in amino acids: CASRPPGQLDTQYF. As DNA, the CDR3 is TGTGCCAGCAGGCCCCCGGGACAACTAGATACGCAGTATTTT.

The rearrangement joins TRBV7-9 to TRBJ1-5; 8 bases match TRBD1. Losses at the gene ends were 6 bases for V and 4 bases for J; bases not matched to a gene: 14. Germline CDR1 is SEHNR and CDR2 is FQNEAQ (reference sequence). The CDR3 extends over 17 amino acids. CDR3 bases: TGTGCCAGCAGTCAAACCACGACAGGGGAATGGAATCAGCCCCAGCATTTT. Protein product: CASSQTTTGEWNQPQHF.

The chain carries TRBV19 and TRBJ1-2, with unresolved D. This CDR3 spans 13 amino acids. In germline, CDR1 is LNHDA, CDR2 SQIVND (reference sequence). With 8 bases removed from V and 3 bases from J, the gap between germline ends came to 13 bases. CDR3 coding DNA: TGTGCCAGTTACAGCACCTCTTACTATGGCTACACCTTC. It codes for CASYSTSYYGYTF.

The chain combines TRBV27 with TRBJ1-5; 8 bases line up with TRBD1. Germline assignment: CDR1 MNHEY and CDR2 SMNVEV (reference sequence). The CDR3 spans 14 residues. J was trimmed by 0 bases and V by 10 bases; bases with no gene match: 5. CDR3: CATRQGHSNQPQHF. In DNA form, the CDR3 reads TGTGCCACCAGACAGGGGCATAGCAATCAGCCCCAGCATTTT.